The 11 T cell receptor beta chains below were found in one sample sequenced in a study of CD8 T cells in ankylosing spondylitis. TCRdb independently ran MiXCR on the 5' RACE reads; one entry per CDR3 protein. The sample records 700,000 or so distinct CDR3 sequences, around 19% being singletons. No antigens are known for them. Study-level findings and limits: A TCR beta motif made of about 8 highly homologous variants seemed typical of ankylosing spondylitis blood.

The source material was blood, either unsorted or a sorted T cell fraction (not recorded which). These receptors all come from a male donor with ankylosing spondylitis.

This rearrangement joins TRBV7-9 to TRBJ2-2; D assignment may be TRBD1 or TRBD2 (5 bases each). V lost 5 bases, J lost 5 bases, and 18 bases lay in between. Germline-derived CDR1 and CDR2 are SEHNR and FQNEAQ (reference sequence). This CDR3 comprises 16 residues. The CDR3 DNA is TGTGCCAGCAGCCCTAGGGATGAGGGGATAACCGGGGAGCTGTTTTTT. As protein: CASSPRDEGITGELFF.

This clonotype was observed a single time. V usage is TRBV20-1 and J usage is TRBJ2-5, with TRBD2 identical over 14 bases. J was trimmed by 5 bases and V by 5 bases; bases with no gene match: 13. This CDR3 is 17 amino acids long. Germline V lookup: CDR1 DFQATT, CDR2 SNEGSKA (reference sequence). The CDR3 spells CSAYSTSGRAGRETQYF. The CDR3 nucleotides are TGCAGTGCTTATTCGACTAGCGGGAGGGCCGGGAGGGAGACCCAGTACTTC.

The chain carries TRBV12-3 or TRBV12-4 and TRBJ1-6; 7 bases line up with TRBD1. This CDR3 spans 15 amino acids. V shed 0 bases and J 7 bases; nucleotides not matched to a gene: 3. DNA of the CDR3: TGTGCCAGCAGTTTAGCAGGGGGCAAAAATTCACCCCTCCACTTT. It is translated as CASSLAGGKNSPLHF.

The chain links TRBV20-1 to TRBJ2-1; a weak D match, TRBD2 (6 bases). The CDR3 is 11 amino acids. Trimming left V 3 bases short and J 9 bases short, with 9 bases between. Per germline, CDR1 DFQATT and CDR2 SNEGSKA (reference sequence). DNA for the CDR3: TGCAGTGCTAGCGGGAGAAGTGAGCAGTTCTTC. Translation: CSASGRSEQFF.

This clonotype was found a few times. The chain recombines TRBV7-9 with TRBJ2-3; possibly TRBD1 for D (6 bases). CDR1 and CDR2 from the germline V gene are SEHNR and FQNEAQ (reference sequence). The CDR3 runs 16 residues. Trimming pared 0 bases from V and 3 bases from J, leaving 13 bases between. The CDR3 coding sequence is TGTGCCAGCAGCTTAGCTCCAGGGGATTTGACAGATACGCAGTATTTT. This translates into CASSLAPGDLTDTQYF.

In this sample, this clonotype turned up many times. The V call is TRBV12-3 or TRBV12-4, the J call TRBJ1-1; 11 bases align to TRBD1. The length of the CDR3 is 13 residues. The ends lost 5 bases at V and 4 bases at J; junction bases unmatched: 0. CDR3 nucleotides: TGTGCCAGCAGTGGGACAGGGGGCACTGAAGCTTTCTTT. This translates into CASSGTGGTEAFF.

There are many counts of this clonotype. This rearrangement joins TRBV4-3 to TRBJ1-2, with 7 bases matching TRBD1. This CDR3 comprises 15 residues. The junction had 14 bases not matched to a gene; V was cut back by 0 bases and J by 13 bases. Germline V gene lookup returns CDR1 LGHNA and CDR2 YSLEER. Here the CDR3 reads CASSQDLGAITGVTF. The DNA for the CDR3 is TGCGCCAGCAGCCAAGATTTGGGCGCAATAACAGGGGTCACCTTC.

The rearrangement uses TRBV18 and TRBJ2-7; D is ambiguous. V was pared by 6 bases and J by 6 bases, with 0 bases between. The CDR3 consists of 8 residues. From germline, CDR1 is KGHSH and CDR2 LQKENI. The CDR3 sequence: CASSEQYF. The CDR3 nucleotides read TGTGCCAGCTCCGAGCAGTACTTC. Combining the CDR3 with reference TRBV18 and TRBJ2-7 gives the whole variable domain NAGVMQNPRHLVRRRGQEARLRCSPMKGHSHVYWYRQLPEEGLKFMVYLQKENIIDESGMPKERFSAEFPKEGPSILRIQQVVRGDSAAYFCASSEQYFGPGTRLTVT.

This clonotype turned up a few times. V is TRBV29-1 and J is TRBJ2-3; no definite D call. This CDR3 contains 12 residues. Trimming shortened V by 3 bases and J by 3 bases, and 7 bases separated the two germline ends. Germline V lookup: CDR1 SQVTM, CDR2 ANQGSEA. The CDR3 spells CSVDHGTDTQYF. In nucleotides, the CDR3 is TGCAGCGTTGATCATGGAACAGATACGCAGTATTTT.

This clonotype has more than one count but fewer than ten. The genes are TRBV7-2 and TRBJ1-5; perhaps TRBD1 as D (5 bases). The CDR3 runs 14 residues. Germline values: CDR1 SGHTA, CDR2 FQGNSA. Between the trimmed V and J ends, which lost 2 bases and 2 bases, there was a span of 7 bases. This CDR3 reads CASSLNRRNQPQHF. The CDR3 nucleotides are TGTGCCAGCAGCTTAAACAGGCGCAATCAGCCCCAGCATTTT.

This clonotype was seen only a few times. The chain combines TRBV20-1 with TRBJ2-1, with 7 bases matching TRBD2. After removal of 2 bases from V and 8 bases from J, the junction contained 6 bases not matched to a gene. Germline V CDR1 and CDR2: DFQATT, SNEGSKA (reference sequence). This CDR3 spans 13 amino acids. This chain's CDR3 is CSARSGGRHEQFF. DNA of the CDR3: TGCAGTGCTAGATCTGGCGGGAGACATGAGCAGTTCTTC.